This entry features one T cell receptor (beta chain) sequence. The data were obtained in a study of blood T cell repertoires in COVID-19. About the study: Nucleic acid was either cDNA or gDNA, and it came from T cells, B-cell-depleted T cells, or PBMCs.

Sequencing used immunoSEQ multiplex PCR; TCRdb keeps in-frame clones, though not all of them. This sample carries a few hundred thousand clones, approximately 81% of them seen once, and the ten largest clones take roughly 6.7%. Trimming removed 4 bases from V and 4 bases from J, with 7 bases in between. There are 11 residues in the CDR3. Germline CDR1 and CDR2: SQVTM and ANQGSEA. The sequencing sample was made of PBMCs or T cells enriched from blood (not recorded which). This chain uses TRBV29-1 with TRBJ1-2, with D unclear. This clonotype was sampled from a woman in her 50s who had been exposed to COVID-19. The CDR3, as DNA: TGCAGCGTTGGGCAGTCCTATGGCTACACCTTC. It specifies CSVGQSYGYTF. Filled out from reference TRBV29-1 and TRBJ1-2, the complete variable domain reads SAVISQKPSRDICQRGTSLTIQCQVDSQVTMMFWYRQQPGQSLTLIATANQGSEATYESGFVIDKFPISRPNLTFSTLTVSNMSPEDSSIYLCSVGQSYGYTFGSGTRLTVV.